This T cell receptor beta chain was obtained from a study of read filtering for tumor transcriptome and immune sequencing (dated by TCRdb to the early 2020s). Describing the broader study: The cohort consisted of over 16 male and more than 11 female patients, with a mean age of 65.9 years and an age range of roughly 47 to 85. By revised international staging, eight or nine patients were R-ISS I, around 15 were R-ISS II and over five were R-ISS III. After DNase treatment, whole-transcriptome libraries were prepared using the TruSeq RNA Access Library Prep Kit. Per sample, about 3.5 to 11 million TCR-region mapped reads were obtained with IR-seq, compared with only about 80 to 1,400 with RNA-seq. The study compared TCR repertoires from targeted immune repertoire sequencing and bulk whole-transcriptome sequencing run on the same bone marrow samples. One main goal was a read-filtering strategy for immune repertoire data, in particular deciding whether clonotypes backed by only one read should be removed.

General findings and caveats noted by the study authors: Single-read clonotypes made up about 82% of clonotypes but 3.5% to 4.5% of total reads in IR-seq, and approximately 73% of clonotypes and 44.6% of reads in RNA-seq. The sorted CD138-negative fraction was composed of a mixed bone marrow immune population rather than of purified T cells. Clonotypes were captured by IR-seq at much higher depth and more reliably than by RNA-seq, and smaller IR-seq throughput was sufficient for identification of most shared clonotypes. The correlation between IR-seq and RNA-seq shared clonotype proportions rose when single-read clonotypes were removed.

In the germline V gene, CDR1 corresponds to SGHTA and CDR2 to FQGTGA. The cysteine opens and the phenylalanine closes a CDR3 of 15 amino acids. This entry keeps only the CDR3 DNA: 45 bases, framed from base 1. V lost 0 bases and J lost 4 bases, and the count of bases not matched to a germline gene is 4. TCR libraries were built from roughly 400 ng RNA with the Immunoverse kit, using molecular barcoded adaptors covering alpha/delta and beta/gamma chains. TCR library preparation used the same RNA that went into transcriptome sequencing. Sequencing of the TCR libraries was done on an Illumina HiSeq 4000 with 2 x 150 cycles. The source study handled its data this way. TCR reads were aligned to human V, D, J and C references and assembled into CDR3 clonotypes with MiXCR, including quality filtering and error correction. Clonotype counts and gene usage diversity were analyzed with the tcR package in R. For inspection of raw mapping reads, RNA-seq reads were mapped by STAR aligner version 2.5.3a onto GRCh37 of the human genome. To test the effect of sequencing depth on detected clonotypes, IR-seq fastq files were randomly downsampled using Seqtk 1.3. TCRdb itself trimmed the public reads at Q25 with fastp, ran MiXCR and retained productive beta chains. CDR3 protein sequences are deduplicated, and each keeps its most common genes and DNA. The V and J calls and clone size come from TCRdb's table, not from the authors' own analysis. This sample comprises some 130,000 distinct CDR3 sequences, 13% of them detected only once. The ten biggest clones cover about 8.6% of the sample.

This clonotype was observed a few times. The antigen it recognizes is unknown. No quality values exist for individual bases; no much larger clone is one base distant. Every patient had bone marrow sampled at the time of active disease. Isolation of bone marrow mononuclear cells was performed by Ficoll-Hypaque density gradient centrifugation. Myeloma plasma cells were removed and CD138-negative cells were collected by negative selection after labeling with CD138 magnetic microbeads on a MACS separator. Flow cytometry on an Attune NxT with CD138 antibodies was used to check the purity of the isolated cells. Total RNA was extracted using TRIzol reagent and was quantified on a NanoDrop spectrophotometer. Paired RNA-seq and IR-seq were performed on each patient's CD138-negative bone marrow sample.

The sequence was obtained from a donor over 35 with multiple myeloma. Sequenced input: a population of CD138-negative cells sorted from bone marrow. The cell subset or site label for this specimen denotes: bone marrow mononuclear cells depleted of CD138+ plasma/myeloma cells by negative magnetic selection. The rearrangement joined TRBV7-3 to TRBJ2-3; TRBD1 agrees with 7 junctional bases. The DNA sequence follows: TGTGCCAGCAGCTTAACAGGGGGCGCCTCAGATACGCAGTATTTT. Its protein is CASSLTGGASDTQYF.